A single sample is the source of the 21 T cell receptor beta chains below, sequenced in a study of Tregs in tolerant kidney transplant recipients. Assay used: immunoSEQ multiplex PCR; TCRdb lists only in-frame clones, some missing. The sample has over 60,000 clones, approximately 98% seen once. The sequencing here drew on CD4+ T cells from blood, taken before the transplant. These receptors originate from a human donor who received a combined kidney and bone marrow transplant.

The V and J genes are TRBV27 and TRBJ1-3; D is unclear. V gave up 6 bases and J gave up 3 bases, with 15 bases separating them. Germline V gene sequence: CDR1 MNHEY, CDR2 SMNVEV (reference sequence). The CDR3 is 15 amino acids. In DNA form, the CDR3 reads TGTGCCAGCAGCGCCTCGAGCAGGTTTGGAAACACCATATATTTT. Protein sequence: CASSASSRFGNTIYF.

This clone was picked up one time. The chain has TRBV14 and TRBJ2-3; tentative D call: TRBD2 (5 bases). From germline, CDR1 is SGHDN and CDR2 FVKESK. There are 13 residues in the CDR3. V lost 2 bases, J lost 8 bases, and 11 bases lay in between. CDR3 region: CASSQSPTSTQYF. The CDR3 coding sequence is TGTGCCAGCAGCCAAAGTCCCACTAGTACGCAGTATTTT.

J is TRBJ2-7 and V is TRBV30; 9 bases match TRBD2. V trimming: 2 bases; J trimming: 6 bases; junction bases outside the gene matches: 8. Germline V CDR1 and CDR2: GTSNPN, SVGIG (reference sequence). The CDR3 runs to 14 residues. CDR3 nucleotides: TGTGCCTGGAGTTTCTATCGGCGGGAGGGCGAGCAGTACTTC. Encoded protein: CAWSFYRREGEQYF.

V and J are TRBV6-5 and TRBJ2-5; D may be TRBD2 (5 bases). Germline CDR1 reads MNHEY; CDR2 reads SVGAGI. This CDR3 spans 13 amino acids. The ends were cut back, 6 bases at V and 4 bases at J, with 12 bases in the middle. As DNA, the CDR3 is TGTGCCAGCAGCACCTACCGGGGAGAGACCCAGTACTTC. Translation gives CASSTYRGETQYF.

The CDR3: CASSLGPRTGVRGYTF. The CDR3 DNA sequence: TGTGCCAGCAGCTTAGGTCCGAGAACAGGGGTTAGGGGCTACACCTTC. The chain links TRBV7-6 to TRBJ1-2; TRBD1 matches 7 bases. V was clipped by 1 base and J by 8 bases; unmatched bases: 13. Germline V gives CDR1 SGHVS, CDR2 FNYEAQ. This CDR3 spans 16 amino acids.

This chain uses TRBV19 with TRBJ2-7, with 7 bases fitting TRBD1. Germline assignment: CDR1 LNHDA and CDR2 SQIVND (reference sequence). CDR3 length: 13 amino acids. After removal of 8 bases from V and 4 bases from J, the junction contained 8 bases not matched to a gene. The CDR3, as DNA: TGTGCCAGTCTTCCTCAGGGGGAATACGAGCAGTACTTC. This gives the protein CASLPQGEYEQYF.

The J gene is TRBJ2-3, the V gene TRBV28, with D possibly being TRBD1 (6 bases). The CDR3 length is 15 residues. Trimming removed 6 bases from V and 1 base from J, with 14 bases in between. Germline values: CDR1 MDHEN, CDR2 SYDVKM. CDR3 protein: CASSMQGRGTDTQYF. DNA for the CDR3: TGTGCCAGCAGCATGCAGGGGCGCGGCACAGATACGCAGTATTTT. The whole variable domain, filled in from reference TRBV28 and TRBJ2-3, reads DVKVTQSSRYLVKRTGEKVFLECVQDMDHENMFWYRQDPGLGLRLIYFSYDVKMKEKGDIPEGYSVSREKKERFSLILESASTNQTSMYLCASSMQGRGTDTQYFGPGTRLTVL.

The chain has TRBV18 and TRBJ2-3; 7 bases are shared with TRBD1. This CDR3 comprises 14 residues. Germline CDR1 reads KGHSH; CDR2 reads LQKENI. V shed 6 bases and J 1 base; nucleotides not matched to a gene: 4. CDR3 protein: CASSAGQGTDTQYF. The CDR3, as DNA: TGTGCCAGCTCGGCAGGACAGGGCACAGATACGCAGTATTTT.

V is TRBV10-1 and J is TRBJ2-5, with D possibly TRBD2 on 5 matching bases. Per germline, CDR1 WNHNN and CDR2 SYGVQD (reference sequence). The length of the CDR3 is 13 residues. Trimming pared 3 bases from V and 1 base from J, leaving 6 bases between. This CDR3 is CASSDRGQETQYF. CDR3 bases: TGCGCCAGCAGTGACCGGGGCCAAGAGACCCAGTACTTC.

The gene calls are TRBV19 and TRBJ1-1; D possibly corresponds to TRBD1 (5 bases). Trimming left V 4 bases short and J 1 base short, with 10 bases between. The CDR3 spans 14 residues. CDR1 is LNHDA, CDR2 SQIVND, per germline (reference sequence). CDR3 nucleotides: TGTGCCAGTAGTAAATCAGGGCCGAACACTGAAGCTTTCTTT. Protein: CASSKSGPNTEAFF.

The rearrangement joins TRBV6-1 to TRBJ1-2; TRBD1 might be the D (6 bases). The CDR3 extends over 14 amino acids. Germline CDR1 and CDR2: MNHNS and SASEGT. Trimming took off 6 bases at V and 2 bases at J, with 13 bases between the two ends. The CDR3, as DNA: TGTGCCAGCAGAGCCGGGACACGCAACTATGGCTACACCTTC. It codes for CASRAGTRNYGYTF.

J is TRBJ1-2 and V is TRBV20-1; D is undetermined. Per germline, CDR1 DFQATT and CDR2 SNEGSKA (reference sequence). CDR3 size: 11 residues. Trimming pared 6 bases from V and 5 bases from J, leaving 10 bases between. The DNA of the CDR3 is TGCAGTGCCCGTCCGGGGTATGGCTACACCTTC. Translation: CSARPGYGYTF.

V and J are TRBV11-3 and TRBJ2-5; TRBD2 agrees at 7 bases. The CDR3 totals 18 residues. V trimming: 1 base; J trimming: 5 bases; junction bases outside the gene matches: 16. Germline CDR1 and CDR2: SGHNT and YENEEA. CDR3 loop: CASSLVFSTSGGEETQYF. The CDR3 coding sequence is TGTGCCAGCAGCTTAGTTTTTTCGACTTCGGGGGGTGAGGAGACCCAGTACTTC.

The CDR3 reads CASSFDPGLRWEKLFF. In DNA form, the CDR3 reads TGTGCCAGCAGCTTTGATCCGGGACTCCGCTGGGAAAAACTGTTTTTT. The rearrangement uses TRBV7-2 and TRBJ1-4; maybe TRBD1 (5 bases). CDR1 is SGHTA and CDR2 is FQGNSA in the germline V gene. The CDR3 spans 16 residues. The ends were cut back, 3 bases at V and 8 bases at J, with 19 bases in the middle.

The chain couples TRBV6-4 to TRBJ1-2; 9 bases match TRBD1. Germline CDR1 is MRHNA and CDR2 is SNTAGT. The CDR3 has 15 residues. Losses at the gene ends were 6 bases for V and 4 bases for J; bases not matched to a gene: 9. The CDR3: CASRETGTGFYGYTF. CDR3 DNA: TGTGCCAGCAGGGAAACCGGGACAGGGTTCTATGGCTACACCTTC.

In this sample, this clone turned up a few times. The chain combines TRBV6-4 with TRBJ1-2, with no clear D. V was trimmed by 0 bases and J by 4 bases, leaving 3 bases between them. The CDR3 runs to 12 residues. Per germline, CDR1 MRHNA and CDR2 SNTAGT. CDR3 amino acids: CASSDSSYGYTF. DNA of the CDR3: TGTGCCAGCAGTGACTCGAGCTATGGCTACACCTTC.

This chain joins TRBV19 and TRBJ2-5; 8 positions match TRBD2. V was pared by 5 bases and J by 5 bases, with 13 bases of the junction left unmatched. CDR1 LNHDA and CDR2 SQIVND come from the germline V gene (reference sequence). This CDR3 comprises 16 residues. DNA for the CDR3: TGTGCCAGTAGTTTCGGCTTAGCGGGATGGCGGGAGACCCAGTACTTC. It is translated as CASSFGLAGWRETQYF.

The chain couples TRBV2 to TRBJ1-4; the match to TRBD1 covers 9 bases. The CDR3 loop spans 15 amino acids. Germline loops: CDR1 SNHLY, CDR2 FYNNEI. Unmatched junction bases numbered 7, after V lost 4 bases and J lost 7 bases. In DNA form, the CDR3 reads TGTGCCAGCAGTGCCCTGGGACAGGGAGGTGAAAAACTGTTTTTT. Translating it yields CASSALGQGGEKLFF.

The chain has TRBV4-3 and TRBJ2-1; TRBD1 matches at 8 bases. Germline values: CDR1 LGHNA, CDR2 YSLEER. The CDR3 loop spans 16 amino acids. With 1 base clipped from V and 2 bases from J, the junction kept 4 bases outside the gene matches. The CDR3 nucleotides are TGCGCCAGCAGCCAAGGGGCACAGGGGGCCTACAATGAGCAGTTCTTC. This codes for CASSQGAQGAYNEQFF.

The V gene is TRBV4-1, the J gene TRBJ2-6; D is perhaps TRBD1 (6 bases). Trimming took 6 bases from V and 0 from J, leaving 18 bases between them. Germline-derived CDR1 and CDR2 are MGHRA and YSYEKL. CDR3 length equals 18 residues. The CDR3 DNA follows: TGCGCCAGCAGTCAAACAGGGCAGGCCCTCTCTGGGGCCAACGTCCTGACTTTC. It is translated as CASSQTGQALSGANVLTF.

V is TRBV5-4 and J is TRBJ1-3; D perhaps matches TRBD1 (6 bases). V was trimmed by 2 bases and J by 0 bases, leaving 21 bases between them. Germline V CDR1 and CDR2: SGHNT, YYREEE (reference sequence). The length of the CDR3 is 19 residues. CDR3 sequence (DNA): TGTGCCAGCAGCTTCGGGGGGCGCGGTATGAGGGCCTCTGGAAACACCATATATTTT. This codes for CASSFGGRGMRASGNTIYF. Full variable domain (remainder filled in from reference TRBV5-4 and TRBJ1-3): ETGVTQSPTHLIKTRGQQVTLRCSSQSGHNTVSWYQQALGQGPQFIFQYYREEENGRGNFPPRFSGLQFPNYSSELNVNALELDDSALYLCASSFGGRGMRASGNTIYFGEGSWLTVV.